This TCR beta chain originates from a study of T cells after posttransplantation cyclophosphamide. Control samples came 1 year after myeloablative marrow transplants with methotrexate plus calcineurin inhibitor. The study's findings and limits: Donor CD8+ memory clones often dominated recipient blood repertoires at later times. Recipient CMV seropositivity and CMV reactivation strongly tracked TRB clonality. Tissue-infiltrating T cells from skin or gut overlapped little with blood T cells.

With regard to this clone: Its antigen is currently unknown.

V gave up 9 bases and J gave up 0 bases, with 18 bases separating them. This CDR3 has 15 amino acids. CDR1 is MDHEN and CDR2 is SYDVKM in the germline V gene. Data came from immunoSEQ multiplex PCR; TCRdb stores just in-frame clones and leaves some out. The data hold some 16,000 clones, with about 85% observed a single time. This chain links TRBV28 with TRBJ2-7; a possible D gene is TRBD2 (5 bases). The TCR sequence derives from a female patient between 18 and 30 years old who received an allogeneic stem cell transplant from an unrelated donor, was CMV-positive, and had acute and chronic GVHD. Some of these T cells may belong to the graft donor. The source material was PBMCs, sampled after allogeneic stem cell transplant with calcineurin inhibitor and methotrexate. The DNA for the CDR3 is TGTGCCAGTATAAAAAGTCTGGGGAGCTCCTACGAGCAGTACTTC. It specifies CASIKSLGSSYEQYF. The full variable domain, rest sourced from reference TRBV28 and TRBJ2-7, is DVKVTQSSRYLVKRTGEKVFLECVQDMDHENMFWYRQDPGLGLRLIYFSYDVKMKEKGDIPEGYSVSREKKERFSLILESASTNQTSMYLCASIKSLGSSYEQYFGPGTRLTVT.